This is a list of T cell receptor beta chains from one sample in a study of blood T cell repertoires in COVID-19. TCRdb keeps only in-frame clones here, not all; method: immunoSEQ multiplex PCR. The table has about 210,000 clones, 85% seen once; the top ten hold 5% to 6.5%. The sample was peripheral blood. Every receptor here comes from a man aged 45-65 years with COVID-19, enrolled during active disease. CDR3s include the opening cysteine and the closing phenylalanine or tryptophan. Each record gives: V gene, CDR3 length, CDR3 protein.

TRBV2 15 CASSLEGSSYNEQFF
TRBV6-6 15 CASSYSDRAVGIQYF
TRBV21-1 15 CASSLFLTANYGYTF
TRBV9 14 CASSPRWGDEKLFF
TRBV5-8 13 CASSLARGKTQYF
TRBV18 17 CASSQGGRVATNEKLFF
TRBV2 18 CASKKGTGGISGANVLTF
TRBV19 15 CASSTTGGGNQPQHF
TRBV10-3 12 CAISAGGDEQFF
TRBV24-1 17 CATSDIRDRASTDTQYF
TRBV5-1 14 CASSSTGPGEKLFF
TRBV5-4 12 CASSAGEYGYTF
TRBV7-3 15 CASGSPGQQNEKLFF
TRBV6-2/TRBV6-3 17 CASSYYLIQGGNYEQYF
TRBV6-5 15 CASSFPGQGSYGYTF
TRBV6-2/TRBV6-3 15 CASSSPGVSNQPQHF
TRBV6-1 14 CASSEPQAFYGYTF
TRBV19 17 CASSKTSAASFSYEQYF
TRBV29-1 13 CSVGDRVNQPQHF
TRBV5-4 16 CASTQADRLAKNIQYF
TRBV5-8 12 CASRRQGNEQFF
TRBV18 18 CASSPPLEGHVSGNTIYF
TRBV6-5 16 CASSYSPMTGGDGYTF
TRBV6-6 14 CASKTGGGGQPQHF
TRBV27 12 CASYRVNYGYTF
TRBV24-1 17 CATSVAPGQGAGETQYF